Described below is a single T cell receptor (beta chain) sequence and its context. This record comes from a study of blood T cell repertoires in COVID-19. Looking at the study overall: The United States, Italy and Spain supplied acute and convalescent COVID-19 samples. The analysed material was cDNA or gDNA that came from T cells, B-cell-depleted T cells, or PBMCs.

Authors' processing steps: Amplifying reference gene primers gave estimates of nucleated cell counts. Method: immunoSEQ multiplex PCR; TCRdb's copy keeps in-frame clones and lacks some. V, J and clone size were drawn from that table, and D and trimming were deduced from the DNA. The data hold 200,000 to 250,000 clones, with approximately 81% observed a single time. V was clipped by 5 bases and J by 1 base; unmatched bases: 8. The CDR3 covers 16 residues. Germline V lookup: CDR1 GTSNPN, CDR2 SVGIG (reference sequence). The clonotype originates from a woman over 75 with acute or convalescent COVID-19. V is TRBV30 and J is TRBJ1-6; 7 nucleotides match TRBD1. The sample comprised peripheral blood. CDR3 sequence reads: CAWSRDSLSYNSPLHF. The DNA of the CDR3 is TGTGCCTGGTCCCGGGACAGTCTTTCCTATAATTCACCCCTCCACTTT. The variable domain in full, with the rest retrieved from reference TRBV30 and TRBJ1-6, is SQTIHQWPATLVQPVGSPLSLECTVEGTSNPNLYWYRQAAGRGLQLLFYSVGIGQISSEVPQNLSASRPQDRQFILSSKKLLLSDSGFYLCAWSRDSLSYNSPLHFGNGTRLTVT.